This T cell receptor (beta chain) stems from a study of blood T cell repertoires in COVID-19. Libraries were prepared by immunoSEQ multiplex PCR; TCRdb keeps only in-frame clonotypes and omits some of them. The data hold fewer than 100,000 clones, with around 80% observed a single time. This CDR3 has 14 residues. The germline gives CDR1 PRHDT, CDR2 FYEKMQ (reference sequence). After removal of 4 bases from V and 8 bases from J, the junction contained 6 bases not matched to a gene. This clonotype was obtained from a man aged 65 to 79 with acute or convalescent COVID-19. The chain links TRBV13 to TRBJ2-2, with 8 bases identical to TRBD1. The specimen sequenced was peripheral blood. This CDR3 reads CASSSQQGVGELFF. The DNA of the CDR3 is TGTGCCAGCAGCTCTCAACAGGGGGTGGGGGAGCTGTTTTTT.